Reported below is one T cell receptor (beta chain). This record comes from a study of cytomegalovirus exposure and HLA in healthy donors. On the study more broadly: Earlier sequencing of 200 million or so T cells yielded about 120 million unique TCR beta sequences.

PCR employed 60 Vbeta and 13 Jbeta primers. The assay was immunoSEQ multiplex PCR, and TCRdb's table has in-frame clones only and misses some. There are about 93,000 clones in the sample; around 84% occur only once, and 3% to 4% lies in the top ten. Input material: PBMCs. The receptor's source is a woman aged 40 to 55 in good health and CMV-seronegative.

In nucleotides, the CDR3 is TGTGCCAGCAGTGCCTTCGGCGGGAGACGGATCGATGAGCAGTTCTTC. Its protein product is CASSAFGGRRIDEQFF. The V gene is TRBV25-1, the J gene TRBJ2-1; 7 nucleotides agree with TRBD2. V lost 4 bases to trimming and J lost 8 bases; unmatched junction nucleotides: 14. CDR3 length equals 16 residues. Germline loops: CDR1 MGHDK, CDR2 SYGVNS.